The next 9 T cell receptor beta chains were all read from a single sample in a study of blood T cell repertoires in COVID-19. Sequencing used immunoSEQ multiplex PCR; TCRdb keeps in-frame clones, though not all of them. Among around 93,000 clones listed, roughly 88% were seen once. Input material: peripheral blood. The receptors shown here come from a man aged 18 to 29 with COVID-19, enrolled during active disease.

V is TRBV7-8 and J is TRBJ2-7; perhaps TRBD2 as D (6 bases). V lost 1 base to trimming and J lost 0 bases, with 10 bases between them. Germline V gene data show CDR1 as SGHVS and CDR2 as FQNEAQ. The CDR3 is made up of 15 amino acids. Written as DNA, the CDR3 is TGTGCCAGCAGCTTAGGGCCCGGGAGCTCCTACGAGCAGTACTTC. Translated, it gives CASSLGPGSSYEQYF. Drawing the rest from reference TRBV7-8 and TRBJ2-7, the complete variable domain is GAGVSQSPRYKVAKRGQDVALRCDPISGHVSLFWYQQALGQGPEFLTYFQNEAQLDKSGLPSDRFFAERPEGSVSTLKIQRTQQEDSAVYLCASSLGPGSSYEQYFGPGTRLTVT.

V usage is TRBV7-2 and J usage is TRBJ2-1; 12 nucleotides align to TRBD2. Trimming at V came to 1 base and at J to 9 bases, leaving 4 bases not matched to a gene. The CDR3 is 15 residues long. Germline values: CDR1 SGHTA, CDR2 FQGNSA. CDR3 sequence: CASSLVLAGGSEQFF. The CDR3 coding sequence is TGTGCCAGCAGCTTAGTCCTAGCGGGAGGGAGTGAGCAGTTCTTC.

This chain connects TRBV11-3 to TRBJ2-3, with TRBD2 matching 8 bases. CDR3 length: 15 amino acids. Germline loops: CDR1 SGHNT, CDR2 YENEEA. With 5 bases clipped from V and 1 base from J, the junction kept 5 bases outside the gene matches. The CDR3 is CASSHGLAGTDTQYF. In DNA, the CDR3 is TGTGCCAGCAGCCACGGACTAGCTGGCACAGATACGCAGTATTTT.

V usage is TRBV27 and J usage is TRBJ2-1; D is perhaps TRBD1 (5 bases). CDR1 is MNHEY and CDR2 is SMNVEV in the germline V gene (reference sequence). The V and J ends lost 2 bases and 7 bases respectively, with 15 bases between them. This CDR3 has 15 amino acids. In DNA, the CDR3 is TGTGCCAGCAGTTTAATCCCGGCAGGGTTAAATGAGCAGTTCTTC. It translates to CASSLIPAGLNEQFF.

This clone was observed a single time. The chain employs TRBV28 and TRBJ1-1; D gene unclear. The germline CDR1 and CDR2 sequences are MDHEN and SYDVKM. This CDR3 is built from 15 residues. V gave up 3 bases and J gave up 4 bases, with 15 bases separating them. CDR3 protein: CASSFNGRRSTEAFF. The DNA of the CDR3 is TGTGCCAGCAGTTTCAACGGGAGGAGAAGCACTGAAGCTTTCTTT.

This clone occurred a few times. The chain couples TRBV10-3 to TRBJ2-5; 10 bases agree with TRBD1. The V and J ends lost 4 bases and 4 bases, in that order; junction bases with no gene match: 12. Germline V gives CDR1 ENHRY, CDR2 SYGVKD. This CDR3 region has 17 residues. The CDR3 here is CAISGRPDRGDAETQYF. Here the CDR3 DNA reads TGTGCCATCAGTGGCCGCCCGGACAGGGGGGACGCAGAGACCCAGTACTTC.

The chain carries TRBV6-5 and TRBJ1-2, with 8 bases fitting TRBD1. CDR1 and CDR2 (germline): MNHEY, SVGAGI. This CDR3 region has 14 residues. Unmatched junction bases numbered 6, after V lost 4 bases and J lost 5 bases. CDR3 coding DNA: TGTGCCAGCAGTTCGGACAGGGCGCCTTATGGCTACACCTTC. Translated: CASSSDRAPYGYTF.

At least ten counts were recorded for this clone. J is TRBJ2-2 and V is TRBV3-1 (or the pseudogene TRBV3-2), with a possible D match to TRBD2 (6 bases). Trimming stripped 1 base from V and 0 bases from J, with 6 bases between. There are 15 residues in the CDR3. Germline V gene lookup returns CDR1 LGHDT and CDR2 YNNKEL (reference sequence). The CDR3 nucleotides are TGTGCCAGCAGCCAAGGCGGGACGAACACCGGGGAGCTGTTTTTT. Protein: CASSQGGTNTGELFF.

This rearrangement joins TRBV19 to TRBJ2-3; D is undetermined. Germline V gene sequence: CDR1 LNHDA, CDR2 SQIVND (reference sequence). V gave up 7 bases and J gave up 1 base, with 15 bases separating them. The CDR3 covers 15 residues. The chain's CDR3 is CASTFKISGTDTQYF. The CDR3 nucleotides are TGTGCCAGTACCTTCAAAATAAGCGGCACAGATACGCAGTATTTT.